This is a list of T cell receptor beta chains from one sample in a study of tissue T cells after allogeneic stem cell transplantation. Sequencing was performed with immunoSEQ multiplex PCR; in TCRdb, only in-frame clones are kept and a portion is missing. The sample has some 28,000 clones, roughly 87% seen once. The specimen comprised blood, sampled before transplantation. These TCRs come from a woman aged 18 to 49 who later had graft-versus-host disease after an allogeneic stem cell transplant. CDR3s include the opening cysteine and the closing phenylalanine or tryptophan. D genes are given only for firm matches. Only part of the rows carry a size: once, few, many, or a class if the clone is expanded.

abundance	v_gene	j_gene	d_gene	CDR3nt	CDR3aa
-	TRBV10-3	TRBJ1-1	-	TGTGCCATCAGTGAGTCCGGACGTTACACTGAAGCTTTCTTT	CAISESGRYTEAFF
-	TRBV7-4	TRBJ1-2	-	TGTGCCAGCAGAATCGGACGGGGAGCTAACTATGGCTACACCTTC	CASRIGRGANYGYTF
-	TRBV28	TRBJ1-5	TRBD1	TGTGCCAGCAGGGAGGCGGGGACAGGGGGCAGTCAGCCCCAGCATTTT	CASREAGTGGSQPQHF
-	TRBV20-1	TRBJ1-5	TRBD1	TGCAGTGCTAGTTCGGACAGGGACAATCAGCCCCAGCATTTT	CSASSDRDNQPQHF
-	TRBV25-1	TRBJ2-7	TRBD1	TGTGCCAGCAGTGAGTCGGGACAGGGTTTCTACGAGCAGTACTTC	CASSESGQGFYEQYF
-	TRBV2	TRBJ2-2	-	TGTGCCAGCGTGCCTTCGGTGGACACCGGGGAGCTGTTTTTT	CASVPSVDTGELFF
few	TRBV6-1	TRBJ1-2	-	TGTGCCAGCAGTGAAGACACCGGGCAGGTTGGTTATGGCTACACCTTC	CASSEDTGQVGYGYTF
-	TRBV5-4	TRBJ2-7	-	TGTGCCAGCAGCCGAGCCCAGGGTTTTGGGGAGCAGTACTTC	CASSRAQGFGEQYF
-	TRBV28	TRBJ1-4	-	TGTGCCAGCAGTTTCTCCCCCGACAGCCCGTCAACTAATGAAAAACTGTTTTTT	CASSFSPDSPSTNEKLFF
-	TRBV10-3	TRBJ1-2	-	TGTGCCATCAGTGAAAACCTCAAAGGCTACACCTTC	CAISENLKGYTF
medium-sized	TRBV9	TRBJ1-1	TRBD1	TGTGCCAGCAGCCCTGGACAGGGTGAAGCTTTCTTT	CASSPGQGEAFF
-	TRBV10-2	TRBJ2-5	TRBD1	TGCGCCAGCAGGCCCGGGACAGCCAACCAAGAGACCCAGTACTTC	CASRPGTANQETQYF
-	TRBV6-1	TRBJ1-2	TRBD1	TGTGCCAGCAGACCGGGACAGGGGCCCTATGGCTACACCTTC	CASRPGQGPYGYTF
few	TRBV5-1	TRBJ2-2	-	TGCGCCAGCAGCTTCGGACTGGAGTTGGAGCTGTTTTTT	CASSFGLELELFF
-	TRBV18	TRBJ2-3	-	TGTGCCAGCTCACCACCAACAGATACGCAGTATTTT	CASSPPTDTQYF
-	TRBV27	TRBJ1-2	TRBD1	TGTGCCAGCAGTTTATTTACAGGGGGCGGTGGCTACACCTTC	CASSLFTGGGGYTF
few	TRBV6-4	TRBJ2-2	-	TGTGCCAGCAGTGACACTAGACCGGCCGGGGAGCTGTTTTTT	CASSDTRPAGELFF
-	TRBV13	TRBJ2-3	-	TGTGCCAGCAGCGGCCGCGGACAGCGTCCAAGCACAGATACGCAGTATTTT	CASSGRGQRPSTDTQYF
medium-sized	TRBV27	TRBJ2-7	-	TGTGCCAGCAGTTTACGCAGGGGCGGATCCGAGCAGTACTTC	CASSLRRGGSEQYF
-	TRBV5-1	TRBJ1-1	-	TGCGCCAGCAGCTTGGACAGACAATCCACTGAAGCTTTCTTT	CASSLDRQSTEAFF
-	TRBV9	TRBJ1-1	-	TGTGCCAGCAGCGTCGGGGGCCTGGTGATGAACACTGAAGCTTTCTTT	CASSVGGLVMNTEAFF
-	TRBV30	TRBJ1-1	-	TGTGCCTGGAGTGTTGGGGTGAACACTGAAGCTTTCTTT	CAWSVGVNTEAFF
-	TRBV7-2	TRBJ1-2	-	TGTGCCAGCAGCCCGCGGTGGGCAGGGGACTATGGCTACACCTTC	CASSPRWAGDYGYTF
few	TRBV2	TRBJ2-5	-	TGTGCCAGCGCCGGTTTCAGGGGAGGGCAAGAGACCCAGTACTTC	CASAGFRGGQETQYF
-	TRBV2	TRBJ2-1	-	TGTGCCAGCACCGAGGGGTTTGTGCGCAATGAGCAGTTCTTC	CASTEGFVRNEQFF
-	TRBV27	TRBJ1-1	-	TGTGCCGGGTCAGGGCCCATGAACACTGAAGCTTTCTTT	CAGSGPMNTEAFF
-	TRBV7-2	TRBJ1-2	-	TGTGCCAGCAGCTTAGGGGGCTATGGCTACACCTTC	CASSLGGYGYTF
-	TRBV5-5	TRBJ1-1	TRBD1	TGTGCCAGCAGCATTCGGACAGGGACCATGAACACTGAAGCTTTCTTT	CASSIRTGTMNTEAFF
-	TRBV2	TRBJ1-1	TRBD1	TGTGCCAGTTCGGGACAGTTGAACACTGAAGCTTTCTTT	CASSGQLNTEAFF
-	TRBV3-1/TRBV3-2	TRBJ2-1	TRBD2	TGTGCCAGCAGCCAAGATCTGGGCGGGGGTAGCTACAATGAGCAGTTCTTC	CASSQDLGGGSYNEQFF
-	TRBV11-2	TRBJ2-3	TRBD2	TGTGCCAGCAGCTTTACTAGCGGGGGACGCACAGATACGCAGTATTTT	CASSFTSGGRTDTQYF
-	TRBV6-2/TRBV6-3	TRBJ1-2	-	TGTGCCAGCAGTTACTCCGGCTATGGCTACACCTTC	CASSYSGYGYTF
few	TRBV29-1	TRBJ1-1	-	TGCAGCGTTTCAGAAGGGACGAACACTGAAGCTTTCTTT	CSVSEGTNTEAFF
-	TRBV6-5	TRBJ2-1	-	TGTGCCACTAGGGGGGACTTAGCCATGGTCTTC	CATRGDLAMVF
-	TRBV7-4	TRBJ1-1	TRBD1	TGTGCCAGCAGCCCACGGACAGGGGAGAAGGCTGAAGCTTTCTTT	CASSPRTGEKAEAFF
-	TRBV5-5	TRBJ2-1	TRBD2	TGTGCCAGCAGCTTGAATAGCGGGAGCTACAATGAGCAGTTCTTC	CASSLNSGSYNEQFF
-	TRBV5-6	TRBJ2-7	TRBD2	TGTGCCAGCAGCTTGGTAGGGCGGACTAGCGGGAGGTACTCCTACGAGCAGTACTTC	CASSLVGRTSGRYSYEQYF
once	TRBV6-4	TRBJ2-3	TRBD2	TGTGCCAGCTCTTCTAGCGGACTTTCGACAGATACGCAGTATTTT	CASSSSGLSTDTQYF
-	TRBV6-5	TRBJ1-1	-	TGTGCCAGCAGGGATACATGGGGCACTGAAGCTTTCTTT	CASRDTWGTEAFF
-	TRBV6-5	TRBJ2-7	-	TGTGCCAGCAGTCCCGAACCGGAGGGATCCTACGAGCAGTACTTC	CASSPEPEGSYEQYF
-	TRBV7-2	TRBJ2-7	TRBD1	TGTGCCAGCAGCACAACAGGGGCGATCTACGAGCAGTACTTC	CASSTTGAIYEQYF
-	TRBV19	TRBJ1-5	-	TGTGCCAGTAGAGGGGCAGTCCACAGTGGCAATCAGCCCCAGCATTTT	CASRGAVHSGNQPQHF
-	TRBV2	TRBJ2-1	TRBD2	TGTGCCAGCATGGGCCGGCTAGCGGGAGTAATATCCTACAATGAGCAGTTCTTC	CASMGRLAGVISYNEQFF